This T cell receptor beta chain was recovered during a study of blood T cell repertoires in COVID-19. In the study's own analysis: For nucleated cells, counts were estimated from reference gene primer amplification. The data were produced by immunoSEQ multiplex PCR, yet TCRdb's version contains in-frame clones alone and is incomplete. V, J and clone size were drawn from that table, and D and trimming were deduced from the DNA. This table holds 170,000 or so clones, 88% found once. Donors in Cohort 3 who had recovered were those with two negative PCRs, healthcare professional clearance, or resolution of their symptoms. V dropped 2 bases and J dropped 0 bases, with 14 bases sitting between them. The CDR3 loop spans 16 amino acids. Germline loops: CDR1 SNHLY, CDR2 FYNNEI.

The clonotype originates from a woman aged 18-29 years who had recovered from COVID-19. Sequenced sample: PBMCs or T cells enriched from blood (not recorded which). The chain carries TRBV2 and TRBJ2-7, with D maybe TRBD1 (6 bases). The CDR3 spells CASSESPGQPSYEQYF. Here the CDR3 DNA reads TGTGCCAGCAGTGAATCTCCGGGACAACCCTCCTACGAGCAGTACTTC.